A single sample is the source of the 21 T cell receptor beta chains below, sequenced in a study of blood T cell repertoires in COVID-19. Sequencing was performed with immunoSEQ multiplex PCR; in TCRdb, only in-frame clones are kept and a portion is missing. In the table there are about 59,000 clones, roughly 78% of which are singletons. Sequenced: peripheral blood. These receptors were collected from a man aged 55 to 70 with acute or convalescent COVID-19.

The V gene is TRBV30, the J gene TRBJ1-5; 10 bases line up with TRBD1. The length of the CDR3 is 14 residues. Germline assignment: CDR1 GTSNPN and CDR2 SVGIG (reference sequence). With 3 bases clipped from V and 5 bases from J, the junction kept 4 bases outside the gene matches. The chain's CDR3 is CAWSAGTGDQPQHF. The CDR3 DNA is TGTGCCTGGAGCGCCGGGACAGGGGATCAGCCCCAGCATTTT.

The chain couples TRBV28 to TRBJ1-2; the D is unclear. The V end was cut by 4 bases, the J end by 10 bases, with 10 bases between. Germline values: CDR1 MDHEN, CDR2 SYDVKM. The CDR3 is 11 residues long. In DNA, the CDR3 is TGTGCCAGCAGTTCCAGGTTTTACTACACCTTC. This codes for CASSSRFYYTF.

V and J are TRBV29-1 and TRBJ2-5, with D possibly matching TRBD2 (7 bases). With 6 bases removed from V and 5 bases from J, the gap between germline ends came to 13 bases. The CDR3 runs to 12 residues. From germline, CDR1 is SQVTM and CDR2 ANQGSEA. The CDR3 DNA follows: TGCAGCGTAGTACAGGGAGGGGAGACCCAGTACTTC. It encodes CSVVQGGETQYF.

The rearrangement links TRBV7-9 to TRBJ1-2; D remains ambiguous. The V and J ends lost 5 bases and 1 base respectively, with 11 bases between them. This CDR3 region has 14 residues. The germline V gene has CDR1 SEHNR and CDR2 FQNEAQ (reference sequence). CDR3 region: CASSIAQVNYGYTF. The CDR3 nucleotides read TGTGCCAGCAGCATCGCCCAGGTTAACTATGGCTACACCTTC.

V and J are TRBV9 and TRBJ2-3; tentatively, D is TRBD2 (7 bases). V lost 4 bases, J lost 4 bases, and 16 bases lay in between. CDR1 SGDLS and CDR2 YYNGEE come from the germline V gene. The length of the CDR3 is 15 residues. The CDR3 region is CASSPWRGGADTQYF. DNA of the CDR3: TGTGCCAGCAGCCCATGGAGGGGGGGAGCAGATACGCAGTATTTT.

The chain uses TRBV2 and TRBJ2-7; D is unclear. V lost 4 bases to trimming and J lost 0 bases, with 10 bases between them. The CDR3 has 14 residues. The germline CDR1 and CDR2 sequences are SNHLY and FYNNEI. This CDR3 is CASSAERSSYEQYF. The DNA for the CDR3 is TGTGCCAGCAGTGCCGAGAGGAGCTCCTACGAGCAGTACTTC.

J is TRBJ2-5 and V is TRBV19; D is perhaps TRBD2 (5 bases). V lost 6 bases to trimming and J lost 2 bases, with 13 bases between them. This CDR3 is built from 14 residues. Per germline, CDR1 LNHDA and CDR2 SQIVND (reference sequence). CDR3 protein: CASSSSPGQETQYF. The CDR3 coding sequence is TGTGCCAGTAGCTCATCTCCGGGACAAGAGACCCAGTACTTC.

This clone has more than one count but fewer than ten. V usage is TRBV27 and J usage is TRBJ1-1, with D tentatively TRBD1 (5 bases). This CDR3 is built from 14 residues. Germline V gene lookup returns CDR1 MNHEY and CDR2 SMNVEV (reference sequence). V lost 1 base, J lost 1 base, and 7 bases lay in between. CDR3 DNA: TGTGCCAGCAGTTTATGGGGGGGGAACACTGAAGCTTTCTTT. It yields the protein CASSLWGGNTEAFF.

CDR3 nucleotides: TGTGCCAGCAGCTTTACCGGGGGGGGTAAACTGTTTTTT. Translation gives CASSFTGGGKLFF. The rearrangement joins TRBV7-2 to TRBJ1-4; TRBD1 might be the D (5 bases). This CDR3 region has 13 residues. Looked up from germline, CDR1 is SGHTA and CDR2 is FQGNSA. Trimming pared 3 bases from V and 11 bases from J, leaving 13 bases between.

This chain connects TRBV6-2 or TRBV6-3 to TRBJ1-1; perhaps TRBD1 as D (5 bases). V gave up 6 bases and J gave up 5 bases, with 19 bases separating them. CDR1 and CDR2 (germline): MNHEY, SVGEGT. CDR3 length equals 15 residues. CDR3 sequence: CASSPGRGGWTEAFF. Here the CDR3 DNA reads TGTGCCAGCAGCCCTGGGCGGGGCGGGTGGACTGAAGCTTTCTTT.

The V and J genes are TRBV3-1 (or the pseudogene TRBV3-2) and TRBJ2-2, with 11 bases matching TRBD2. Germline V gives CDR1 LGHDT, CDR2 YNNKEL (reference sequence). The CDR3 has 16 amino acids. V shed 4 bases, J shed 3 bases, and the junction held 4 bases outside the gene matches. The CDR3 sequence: CASSPELAGDTGELFF. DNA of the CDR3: TGTGCCAGCAGCCCTGAACTAGCGGGAGACACCGGGGAGCTGTTTTTT.

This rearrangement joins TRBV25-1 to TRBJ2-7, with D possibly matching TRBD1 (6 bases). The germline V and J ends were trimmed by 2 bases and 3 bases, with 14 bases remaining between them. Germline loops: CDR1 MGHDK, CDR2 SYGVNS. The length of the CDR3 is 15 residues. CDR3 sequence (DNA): TGTGCCAGCAGTGAAGGGGCAGGGGCCCACTACGAGCAGTACTTC. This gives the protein CASSEGAGAHYEQYF.

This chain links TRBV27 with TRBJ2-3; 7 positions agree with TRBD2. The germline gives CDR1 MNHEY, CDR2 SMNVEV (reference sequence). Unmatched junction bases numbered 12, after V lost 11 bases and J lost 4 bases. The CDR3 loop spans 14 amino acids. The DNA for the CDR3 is TGTGCCGCAGGAGGAGCGGGAAGGGCAGATACGCAGTATTTT. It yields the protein CAAGGAGRADTQYF.

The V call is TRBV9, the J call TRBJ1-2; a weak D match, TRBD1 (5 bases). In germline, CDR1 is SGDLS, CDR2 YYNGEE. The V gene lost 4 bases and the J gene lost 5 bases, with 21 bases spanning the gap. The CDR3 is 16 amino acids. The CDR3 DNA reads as TGTGCCAGCAGCCCGCGGGGGGGGAGGAGTTTATATGGCTACACCTTC. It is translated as CASSPRGGRSLYGYTF.

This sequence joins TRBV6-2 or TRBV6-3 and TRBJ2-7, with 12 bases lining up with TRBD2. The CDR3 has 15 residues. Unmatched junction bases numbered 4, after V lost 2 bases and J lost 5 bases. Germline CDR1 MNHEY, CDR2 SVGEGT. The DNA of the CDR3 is TGTGCCAGCAGTTACCTAGCGGGAGGGCCCCACGAGCAGTACTTC. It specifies CASSYLAGGPHEQYF.

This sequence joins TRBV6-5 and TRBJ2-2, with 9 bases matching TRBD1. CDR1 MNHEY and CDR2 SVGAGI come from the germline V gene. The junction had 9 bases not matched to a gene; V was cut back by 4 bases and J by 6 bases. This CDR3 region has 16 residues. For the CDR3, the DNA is TGTGCCAGCAGTTCTCGAGGGACAGGGAGAGCCGGGGAGCTGTTTTTT. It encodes CASSSRGTGRAGELFF.

CDR3 amino acids: CATGTYNSPLHF. CDR3 coding DNA: TGTGCCACTGGGACTTATAATTCACCCCTCCACTTT. This rearrangement joins TRBV7-2 to TRBJ1-6; D possibly corresponds to TRBD1 (5 bases). The germline CDR1 and CDR2 sequences are SGHTA and FQGNSA. Trimming took 10 bases from V and 4 from J, leaving 8 bases between them. The CDR3 is 12 amino acids. Based on the CDR3 plus reference TRBV7-2 and TRBJ1-6, the full variable domain is GAGVSQSPSNKVTEKGKDVELRCDPISGHTALYWYRQSLGQGLEFLIYFQGNSAPDKSGLPSDRFSAERTGGSVSTLTIQRTQQEDSAVYLCATGTYNSPLHFGNGTRLTVT.

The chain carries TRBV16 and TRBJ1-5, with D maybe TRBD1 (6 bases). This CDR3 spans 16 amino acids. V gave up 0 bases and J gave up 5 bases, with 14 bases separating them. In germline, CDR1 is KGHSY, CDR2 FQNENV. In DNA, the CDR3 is TGTGCCAGCAGCCAATCTGGCCTCTCAGGGGATCAGCCCCAGCATTTT. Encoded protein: CASSQSGLSGDQPQHF.

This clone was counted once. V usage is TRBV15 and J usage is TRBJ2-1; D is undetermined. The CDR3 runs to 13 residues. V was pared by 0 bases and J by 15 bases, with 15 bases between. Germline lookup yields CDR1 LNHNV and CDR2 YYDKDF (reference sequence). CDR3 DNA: TGTGCCACCAGCAGAGATAAATCGGAGTATCTGTTCTTC. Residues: CATSRDKSEYLFF.

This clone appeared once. CDR3 protein: CASSPGTGTGGTDTQYF. In nucleotides, the CDR3 is TGCGCCAGCAGTCCAGGGACAGGGACCGGAGGCACAGATACGCAGTATTTT. The chain employs TRBV4-1 and TRBJ2-3, with 9 bases lining up with TRBD1. V gave up 6 bases and J gave up 1 base; unmatched junction bases: 11. The CDR3 covers 17 residues. The germline V gene has CDR1 MGHRA and CDR2 YSYEKL.

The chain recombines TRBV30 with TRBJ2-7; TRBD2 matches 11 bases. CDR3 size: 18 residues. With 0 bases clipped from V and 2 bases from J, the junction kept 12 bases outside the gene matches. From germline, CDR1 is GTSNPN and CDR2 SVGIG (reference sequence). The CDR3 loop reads CAWSVRRASGRMAYEQYF. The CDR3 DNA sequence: TGTGCCTGGAGTGTACGCAGAGCTAGCGGGAGGATGGCCTACGAGCAGTACTTC.